The clone carrying this T cell receptor (beta chain) is a singleton in its sample. Germline V gene lookup returns CDR1 MNHEY and CDR2 SMNVEV (reference sequence). The V end lost 0 bases, the J end lost 2 bases, and 8 bases lay between the germline ends. The CDR3 sequence is 15 residues long. This specimen belongs to a study of blood T cell repertoires in COVID-19. Using immunoSEQ multiplex PCR, the repertoire was profiled, and TCRdb retains in-frame clones only, with some absent. The sample carries 350,000 to 400,000 clones, roughly 90% recorded once. The source material was peripheral blood. The chain couples TRBV27 to TRBJ1-5; no clear D gene. This TCR came from a man younger than 35 with active or convalescent COVID-19. CDR3 residues: CASSLSWSGNQPQHF. CDR3 sequence (DNA): TGTGCCAGCAGTTTATCGTGGAGTGGCAATCAGCCCCAGCATTTT.